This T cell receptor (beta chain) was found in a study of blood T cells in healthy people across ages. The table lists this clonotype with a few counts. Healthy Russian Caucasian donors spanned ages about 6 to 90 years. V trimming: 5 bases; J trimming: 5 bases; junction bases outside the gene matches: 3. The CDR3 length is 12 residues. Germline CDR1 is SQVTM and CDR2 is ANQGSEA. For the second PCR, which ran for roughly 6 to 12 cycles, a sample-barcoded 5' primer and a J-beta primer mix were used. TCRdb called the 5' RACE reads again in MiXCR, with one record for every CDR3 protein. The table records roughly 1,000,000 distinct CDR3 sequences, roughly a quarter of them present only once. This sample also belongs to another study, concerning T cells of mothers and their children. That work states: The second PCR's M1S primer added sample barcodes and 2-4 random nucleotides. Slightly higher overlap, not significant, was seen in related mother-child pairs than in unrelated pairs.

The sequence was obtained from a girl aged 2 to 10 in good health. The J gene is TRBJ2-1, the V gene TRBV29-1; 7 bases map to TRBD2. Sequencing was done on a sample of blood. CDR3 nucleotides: TGCAGCGTTACCGGGACTAACAATGAGCAGTTCTTC. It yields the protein CSVTGTNNEQFF.